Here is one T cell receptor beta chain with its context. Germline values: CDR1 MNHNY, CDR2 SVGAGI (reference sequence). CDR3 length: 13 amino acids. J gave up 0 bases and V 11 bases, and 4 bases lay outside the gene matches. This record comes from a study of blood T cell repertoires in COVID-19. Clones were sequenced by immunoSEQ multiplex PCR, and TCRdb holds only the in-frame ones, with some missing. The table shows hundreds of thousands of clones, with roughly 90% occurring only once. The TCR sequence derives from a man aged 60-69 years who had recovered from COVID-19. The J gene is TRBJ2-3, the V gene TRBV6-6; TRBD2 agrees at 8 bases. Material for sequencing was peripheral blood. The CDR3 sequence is CASGGASTDTQYF. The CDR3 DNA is TGTGCCTCGGGGGGGGCGAGCACAGATACGCAGTATTTT.